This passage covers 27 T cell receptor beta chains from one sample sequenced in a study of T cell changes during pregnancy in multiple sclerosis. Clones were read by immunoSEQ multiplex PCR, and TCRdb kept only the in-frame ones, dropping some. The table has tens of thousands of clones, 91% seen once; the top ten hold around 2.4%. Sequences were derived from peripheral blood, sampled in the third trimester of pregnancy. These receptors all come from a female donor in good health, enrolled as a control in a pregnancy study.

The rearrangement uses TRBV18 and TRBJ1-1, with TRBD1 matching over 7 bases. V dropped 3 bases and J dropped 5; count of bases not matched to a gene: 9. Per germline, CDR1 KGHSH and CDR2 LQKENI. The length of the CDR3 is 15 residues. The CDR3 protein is CASSPGRGGETEAFF. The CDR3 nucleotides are TGTGCCAGCTCACCGGGCAGAGGGGGCGAGACTGAAGCTTTCTTT. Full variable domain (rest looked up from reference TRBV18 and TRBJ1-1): NAGVMQNPRHLVRRRGQEARLRCSPMKGHSHVYWYRQLPEEGLKFMVYLQKENIIDESGMPKERFSAEFPKEGPSILRIQQVVRGDSAAYFCASSPGRGGETEAFFGQGTRLTVV.

CDR3 amino acids: CASKRDNQPQHF. In DNA, the CDR3 is TGTGCCAGCAAGCGGGACAATCAGCCCCAGCATTTT. This chain links TRBV2 with TRBJ1-5; no firm D call. The CDR3 is made up of 12 amino acids. V lost 7 bases and J 3 bases, leaving 7 bases between the germline ends. CDR1 and CDR2 from the germline V gene are SNHLY and FYNNEI. Using reference TRBV2 and TRBJ1-5 for the parts outside the CDR3, the full variable domain is EPEVTQTPSHQVTQMGQEVILRCVPISNHLYFYWYRQILGQKVEFLVSFYNNEISEKSEIFDDQFSVERPDGSNFTLKIRSTKLEDSAMYFCASKRDNQPQHFGDGTRLSIL.

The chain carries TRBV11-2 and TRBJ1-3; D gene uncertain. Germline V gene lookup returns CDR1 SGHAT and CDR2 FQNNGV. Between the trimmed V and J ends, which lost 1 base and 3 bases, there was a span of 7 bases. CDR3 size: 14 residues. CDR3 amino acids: CASSLVAFGNTIYF. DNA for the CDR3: TGTGCCAGCAGCTTAGTGGCTTTTGGAAACACCATATATTTT.

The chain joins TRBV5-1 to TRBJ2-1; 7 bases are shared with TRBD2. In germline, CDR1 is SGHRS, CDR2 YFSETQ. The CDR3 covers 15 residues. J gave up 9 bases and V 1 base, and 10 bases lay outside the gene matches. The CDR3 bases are TGCGCCAGCAGCTTGTCAGCGGCGGGGGACGGTGAGCAGTTCTTC. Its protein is CASSLSAAGDGEQFF.

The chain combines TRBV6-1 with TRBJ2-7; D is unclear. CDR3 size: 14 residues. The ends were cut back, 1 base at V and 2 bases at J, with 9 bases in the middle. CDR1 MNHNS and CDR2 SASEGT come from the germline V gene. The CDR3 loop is CASSEVARTYEQYF. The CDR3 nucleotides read TGTGCCAGCAGTGAAGTGGCCAGAACCTACGAGCAGTACTTC.

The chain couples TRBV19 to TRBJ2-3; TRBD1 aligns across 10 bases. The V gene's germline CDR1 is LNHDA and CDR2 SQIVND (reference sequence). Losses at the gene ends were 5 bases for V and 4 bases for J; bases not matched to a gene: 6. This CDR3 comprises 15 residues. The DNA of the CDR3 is TGTGCCAGTAGTTGGACAGGGGGTAATGCAGATACGCAGTATTTT. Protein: CASSWTGGNADTQYF.

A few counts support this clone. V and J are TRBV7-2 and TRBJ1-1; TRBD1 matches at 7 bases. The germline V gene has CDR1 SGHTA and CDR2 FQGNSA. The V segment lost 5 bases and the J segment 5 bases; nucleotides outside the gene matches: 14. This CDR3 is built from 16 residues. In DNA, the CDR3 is TGTGCCAGCAGCCCATCACCGGGACAGTTCTGGACTGAAGCTTTCTTT. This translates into CASSPSPGQFWTEAFF.

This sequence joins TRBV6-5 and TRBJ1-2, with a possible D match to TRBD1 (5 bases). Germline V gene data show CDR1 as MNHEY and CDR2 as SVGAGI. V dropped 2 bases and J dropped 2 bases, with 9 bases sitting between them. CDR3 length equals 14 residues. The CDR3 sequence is CASSYQGFNYGYTF. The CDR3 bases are TGTGCCAGCAGTTACCAGGGCTTCAACTATGGCTACACCTTC.

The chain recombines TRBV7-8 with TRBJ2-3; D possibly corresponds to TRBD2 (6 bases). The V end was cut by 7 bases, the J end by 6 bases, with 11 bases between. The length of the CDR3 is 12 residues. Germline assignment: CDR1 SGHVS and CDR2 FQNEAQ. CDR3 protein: CASTPRGDTQYF. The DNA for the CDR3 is TGTGCCAGCACCCCCCGGGGGGATACGCAGTATTTT.

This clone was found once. CDR3 DNA sequence: TGTGCCAGCTCAGGAGACGTTAACTATGGCTACACCTTC. Residues: CASSGDVNYGYTF. V gene TRBV18 combines with J gene TRBJ1-2; unclear D gene. CDR3 length: 13 amino acids. Trimming removed 5 bases at V and 1 base at J, with 8 bases between. CDR1 is KGHSH, CDR2 LQKENI, per germline.

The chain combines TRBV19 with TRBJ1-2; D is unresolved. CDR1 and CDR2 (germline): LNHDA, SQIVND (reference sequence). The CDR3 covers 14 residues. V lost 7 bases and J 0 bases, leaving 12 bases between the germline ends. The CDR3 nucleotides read TGTGCCAGTACCCCACGGGGAGCTAACTATGGCTACACCTTC. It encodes CASTPRGANYGYTF.

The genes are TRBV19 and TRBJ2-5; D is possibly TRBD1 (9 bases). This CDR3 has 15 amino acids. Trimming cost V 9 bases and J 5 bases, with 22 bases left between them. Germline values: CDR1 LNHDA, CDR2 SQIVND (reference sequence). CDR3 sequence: CASAQDRGLGETQYF. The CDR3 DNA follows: TGTGCCAGCGCCCAGGACAGGGGACTAGGGGAGACCCAGTACTTC. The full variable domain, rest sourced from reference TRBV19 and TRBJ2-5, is DGGITQSPKYLFRKEGQNVTLSCEQNLNHDAMYWYRQDPGQGLRLIYYSQIVNDFQKGDIAEGYSVSREKKESFPLTVTSAQKNPTAFYLCASAQDRGLGETQYFGPGTRLLVL.

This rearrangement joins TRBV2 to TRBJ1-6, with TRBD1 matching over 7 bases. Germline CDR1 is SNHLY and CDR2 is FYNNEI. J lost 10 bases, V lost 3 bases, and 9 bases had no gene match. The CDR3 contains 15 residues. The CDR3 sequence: CASSDPGDRRSPLHF. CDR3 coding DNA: TGTGCCAGCAGTGATCCCGGGGACAGACGGTCACCCCTCCACTTT. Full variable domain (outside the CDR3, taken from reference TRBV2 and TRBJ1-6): EPEVTQTPSHQVTQMGQEVILRCVPISNHLYFYWYRQILGQKVEFLVSFYNNEISEKSEIFDDQFSVERPDGSNFTLKIRSTKLEDSAMYFCASSDPGDRRSPLHFGNGTRLTVT.

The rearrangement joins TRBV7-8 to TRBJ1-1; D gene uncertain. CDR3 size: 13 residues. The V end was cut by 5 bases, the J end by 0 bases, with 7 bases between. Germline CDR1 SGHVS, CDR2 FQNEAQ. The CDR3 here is CASSIKLNTEAFF. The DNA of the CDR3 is TGTGCCAGCAGCATCAAGCTGAACACTGAAGCTTTCTTT.

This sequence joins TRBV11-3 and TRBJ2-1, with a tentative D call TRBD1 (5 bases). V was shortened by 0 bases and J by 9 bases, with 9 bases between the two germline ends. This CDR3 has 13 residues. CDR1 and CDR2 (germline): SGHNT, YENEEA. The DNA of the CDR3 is TGTGCCAGCAGCTTAGATGGGGCCGGTGAGCAGTTCTTC. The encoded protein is CASSLDGAGEQFF.

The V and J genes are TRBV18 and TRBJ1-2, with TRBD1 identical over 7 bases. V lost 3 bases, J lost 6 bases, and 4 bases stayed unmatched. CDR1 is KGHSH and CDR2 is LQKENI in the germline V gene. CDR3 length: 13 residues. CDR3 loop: CASSPQGGDGYTF. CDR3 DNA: TGTGCCAGCTCACCGCAGGGGGGTGATGGCTACACCTTC.

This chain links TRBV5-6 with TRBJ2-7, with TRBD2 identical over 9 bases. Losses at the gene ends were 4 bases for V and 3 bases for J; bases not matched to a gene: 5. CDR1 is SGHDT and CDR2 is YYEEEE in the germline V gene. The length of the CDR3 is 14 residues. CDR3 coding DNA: TGTGCCAGCAGCCCTGAGACTAGCGGCTACGAGCAGTACTTC. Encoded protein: CASSPETSGYEQYF.

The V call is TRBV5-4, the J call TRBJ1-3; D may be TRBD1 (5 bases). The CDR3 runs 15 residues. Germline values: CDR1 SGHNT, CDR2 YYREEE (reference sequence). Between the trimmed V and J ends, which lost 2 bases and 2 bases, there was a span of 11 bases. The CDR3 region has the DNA TGTGCCAGCAGCTTTGGATGGGGCGCTGGAAACACCATATATTTT. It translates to CASSFGWGAGNTIYF. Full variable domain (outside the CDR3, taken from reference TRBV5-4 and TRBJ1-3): ETGVTQSPTHLIKTRGQQVTLRCSSQSGHNTVSWYQQALGQGPQFIFQYYREEENGRGNFPPRFSGLQFPNYSSELNVNALELDDSALYLCASSFGWGAGNTIYFGEGSWLTVV.

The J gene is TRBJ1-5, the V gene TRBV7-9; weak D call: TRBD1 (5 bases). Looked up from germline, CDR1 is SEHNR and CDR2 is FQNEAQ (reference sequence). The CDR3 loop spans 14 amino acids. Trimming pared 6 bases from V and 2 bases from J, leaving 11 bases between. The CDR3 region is CASSDTRGNQPQHF. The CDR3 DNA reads TGTGCCAGCAGTGATACCAGGGGCAATCAGCCCCAGCATTTT.

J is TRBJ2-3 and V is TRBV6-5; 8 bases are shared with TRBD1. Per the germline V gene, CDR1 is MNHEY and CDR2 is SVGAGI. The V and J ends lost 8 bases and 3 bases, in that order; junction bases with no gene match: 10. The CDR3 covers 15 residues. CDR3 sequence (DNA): TGTGCCAGCCACAGAAGGACAGGGCTTACAGATACGCAGTATTTT. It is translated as CASHRRTGLTDTQYF.

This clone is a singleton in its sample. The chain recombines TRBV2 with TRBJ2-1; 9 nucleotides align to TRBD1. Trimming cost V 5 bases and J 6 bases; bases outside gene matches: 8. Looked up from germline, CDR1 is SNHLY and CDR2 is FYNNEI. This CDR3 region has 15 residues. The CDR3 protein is CASSRPGQGRNEQFF. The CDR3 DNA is TGTGCCAGCAGTCGGCCGGGACAGGGTCGCAATGAGCAGTTCTTC. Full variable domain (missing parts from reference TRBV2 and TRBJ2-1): EPEVTQTPSHQVTQMGQEVILRCVPISNHLYFYWYRQILGQKVEFLVSFYNNEISEKSEIFDDQFSVERPDGSNFTLKIRSTKLEDSAMYFCASSRPGQGRNEQFFGPGTRLTVL.

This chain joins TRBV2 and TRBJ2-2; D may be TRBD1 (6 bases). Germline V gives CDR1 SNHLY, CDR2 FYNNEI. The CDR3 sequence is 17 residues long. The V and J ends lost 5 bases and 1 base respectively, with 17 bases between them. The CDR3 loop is CASSSTPQGQNTGELFF. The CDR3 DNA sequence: TGTGCCAGCAGTTCCACACCTCAGGGGCAGAACACCGGGGAGCTGTTTTTT.

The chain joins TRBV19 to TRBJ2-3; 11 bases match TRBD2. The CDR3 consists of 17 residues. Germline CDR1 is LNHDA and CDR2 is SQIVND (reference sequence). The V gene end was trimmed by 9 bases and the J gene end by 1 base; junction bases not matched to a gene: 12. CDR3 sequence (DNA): TGTGCCAGCTCACTACTAGCGGGGGCAGGGGGCACAGATACGCAGTATTTT. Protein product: CASSLLAGAGGTDTQYF.

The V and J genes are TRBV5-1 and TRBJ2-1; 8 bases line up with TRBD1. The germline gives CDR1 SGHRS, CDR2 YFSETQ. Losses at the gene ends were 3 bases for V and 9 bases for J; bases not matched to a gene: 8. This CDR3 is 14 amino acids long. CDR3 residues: CASSSFDRGPEQFF. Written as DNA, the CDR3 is TGCGCCAGCAGCTCGTTCGACAGGGGCCCTGAGCAGTTCTTC.

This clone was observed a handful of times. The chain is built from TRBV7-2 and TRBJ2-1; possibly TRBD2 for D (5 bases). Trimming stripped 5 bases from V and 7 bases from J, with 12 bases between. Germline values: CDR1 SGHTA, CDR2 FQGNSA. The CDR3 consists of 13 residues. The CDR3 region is CASSTGRRNEQFF. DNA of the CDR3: TGTGCCAGCAGCACCGGACGGAGGAATGAGCAGTTCTTC.

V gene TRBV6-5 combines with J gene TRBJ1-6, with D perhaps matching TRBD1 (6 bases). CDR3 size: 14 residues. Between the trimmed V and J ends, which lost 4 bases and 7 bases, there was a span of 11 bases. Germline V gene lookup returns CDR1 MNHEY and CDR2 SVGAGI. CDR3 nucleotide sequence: TGTGCCAGCAGTTTAAGACAGGAGAATTCACCCCTCCACTTT. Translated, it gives CASSLRQENSPLHF.

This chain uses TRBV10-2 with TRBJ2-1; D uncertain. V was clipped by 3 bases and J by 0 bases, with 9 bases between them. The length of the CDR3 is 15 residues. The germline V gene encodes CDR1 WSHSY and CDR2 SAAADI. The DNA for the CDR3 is TGCGCCAGCAGTGACGCGCCGAGCTCCTACAATGAGCAGTTCTTC. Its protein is CASSDAPSSYNEQFF.